These 2 T cell receptor beta chains came from one sample sequenced in a study of shared clonotypes between healthy human individuals. Generated by immunoSEQ multiplex PCR, the TCRdb table keeps only in-frame clones and is missing some. The sample consists of about 680,000 clones, about three quarters of them appearing once. Sequenced sample: memory CD4+ T cells sorted from blood. Subset indicated: CD45RA-negative fraction. The origin of the receptors is a woman in her twenties or thirties in good health.

This clone was observed a single time. The rearrangement joins TRBV2 to TRBJ1-5; a weak D match, TRBD1 (5 bases). The length of the CDR3 is 13 residues. V gave up 7 bases and J gave up 7 bases, with 14 bases separating them. The germline CDR1 and CDR2 sequences are SNHLY and FYNNEI. The CDR3 region is CASTWQGGQPQHF. CDR3 nucleotide sequence: TGTGCCAGCACTTGGCAGGGAGGCCAGCCCCAGCATTTT.

The chain recombines TRBV7-9 with TRBJ2-5; 10 nucleotides match TRBD2. The germline CDR1 and CDR2 sequences are SEHNR and FQNEAQ (reference sequence). Trimming at V came to 1 base and at J to 3 bases, leaving 8 bases not matched to a gene. The CDR3 contains 17 residues. DNA for the CDR3: TGTGCCAGCAGCTTAGTTGGAGCGGGAGGGCCGAAAGAGACCCAGTACTTC. This codes for CASSLVGAGGPKETQYF. The full variable domain, in which reference TRBV7-9 and TRBJ2-5 provide the parts outside the CDR3, is DTGVSQNPRHKITKRGQNVTFRCDPISEHNRLYWYRQTLGQGPEFLTYFQNEAQLEKSRLLSDRFSAERPKGSFSTLEIQRTEQGDSAMYLCASSLVGAGGPKETQYFGPGTRLLVL.